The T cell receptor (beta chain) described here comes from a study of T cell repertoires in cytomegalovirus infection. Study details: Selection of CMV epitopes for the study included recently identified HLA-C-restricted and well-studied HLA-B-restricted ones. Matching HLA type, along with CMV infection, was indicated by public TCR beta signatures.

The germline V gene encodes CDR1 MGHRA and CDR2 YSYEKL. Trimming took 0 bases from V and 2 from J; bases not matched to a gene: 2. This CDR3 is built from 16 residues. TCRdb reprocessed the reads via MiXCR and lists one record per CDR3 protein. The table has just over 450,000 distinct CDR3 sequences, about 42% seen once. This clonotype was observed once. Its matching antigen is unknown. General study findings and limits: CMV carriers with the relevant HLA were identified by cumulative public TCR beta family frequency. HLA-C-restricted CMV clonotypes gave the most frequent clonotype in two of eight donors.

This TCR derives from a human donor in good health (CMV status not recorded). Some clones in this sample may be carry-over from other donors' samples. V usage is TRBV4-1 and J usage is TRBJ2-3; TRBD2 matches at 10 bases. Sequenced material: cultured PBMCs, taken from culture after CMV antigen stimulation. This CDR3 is CASSQDGTSDTDTQYF. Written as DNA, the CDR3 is TGCGCCAGCAGCCAAGATGGGACTAGCGACACAGATACGCAGTATTTT.